This T cell receptor beta chain was retrieved from a study of Ad26.COV2.S vaccination and SARS-CoV-2 variants. Study summary: The trial was COV1001 and the donor's arm was Ad26.COV2.S.

Some clones are missing from TCRdb's copy, which holds only in-frame ones; the method was immunoSEQ multiplex PCR. In the table there are 350,000 to 500,000 clones, approximately 87% of which are singletons. The treatment was: around 19 received Ad26.COV2.S at low or high dose, single or two shots; 5 received placebo; per-sample allocation not given. The study sampled participants on day 63 after the first vaccine or placebo injection. Germline CDR1 reads SGHKS; CDR2 reads YYEKEE (reference sequence). V shed 0 bases and J shed 0 bases, with 9 bases lying between them. This CDR3 has 16 amino acids. Broader study findings: Recipients of either vaccine or placebo displayed similar breadth of non-spike TCRs.

Comments on this clone: Antigen specificity is unknown.

The chain joins TRBV5-5 to TRBJ1-4, with D possibly matching TRBD1 (6 bases). Sequencing used peripheral blood, obtained in a trial of Ad26.COV2.S vaccine versus placebo. The source is a person between 18 and 65 years old who received the Ad26.COV2.S COVID-19 vaccine or a placebo. Written as DNA, the CDR3 is TGTGCCAGCAGCTTGGAGGACAGTGCAACTAATGAAAAACTGTTTTTT. Amino acid sequence: CASSLEDSATNEKLFF.